Listed below are T cell receptor beta chains from one sample, sequenced in a study of cytomegalovirus exposure and HLA in healthy donors. Only in-frame clones appear in the TCRdb table, and some are missing; sequencing was by immunoSEQ multiplex PCR. The data contain fewer than 150,000 clones, approximately 15% of them singletons. Material for sequencing was PBMCs. All receptors derive from a young woman in good health and CMV-seronegative. CDR3s include the opening cysteine and the closing phenylalanine or tryptophan. The D gene is left open where the match is weak. A clone size is listed for some rows: how often the clone was seen (once, few, many), or a class if it is expanded.

>NA|TRBV21-1|NA|TRBJ1-5
TGTGCCAGCAGCAAAGGGGCAGGCCCTAGCAATCAGCCCCAGCATTTT
CASSKGAGPSNQPQHF
>TRBD1|TRBV2|few|TRBJ1-2
TGTGCCAGCAGTACCCGCCGGACAGGGGAAATCTATGGCTACACCTTC
CASSTRRTGEIYGYTF
>NA|TRBV4-3|NA|TRBJ1-1
TGCGCCAGCAGCCAAGATGTGTCGGTAAACACTGAAGCTTTCTTT
CASSQDVSVNTEAFF
>TRBD1|TRBV19|few|TRBJ1-1
TGTGCCAGTAGGGACAGGGGAGGTGGGAACACTGAAGCTTTCTTT
CASRDRGGGNTEAFF
>TRBD2|TRBV7-3|few|TRBJ2-1
TGTGCCAGCAGCTTAGGACTAGCGGGAGGCAAGTTCTTC
CASSLGLAGGKFF
>TRBD2|TRBV19|few|TRBJ2-5
TGTGCCAGTAGTGTCCGACTAGCGGGAGTGGGAGAGACCCAGTACTTC
CASSVRLAGVGETQYF
>NA|TRBV7-9|NA|TRBJ2-7
TGTGCCAGCAGTCTAGGGAGGTCGTACGAGCAGTACTTC
CASSLGRSYEQYF
>NA|TRBV14|few|TRBJ2-1
TGTGCCAGCAGCCAGACAGTTAACAATGAGCAGTTCTTC
CASSQTVNNEQFF
>NA|TRBV5-6|NA|TRBJ1-3
TGTGCCAGCAGCTTGGGCCCCGGGACAAAGAACTCTGGAAACACCATATATTTT
CASSLGPGTKNSGNTIYF
>TRBD1|TRBV7-9|NA|TRBJ2-4
TGTGCCAGCAGCTTGTACGGGACAGGGGAAAACATTCAGTACTTC
CASSLYGTGENIQYF
>NA|TRBV29-1|few|TRBJ2-5
TGCAGCGTTGAAGATGGCGGACAAGAGACCCAGTACTTC
CSVEDGGQETQYF
>TRBD1|TRBV27|few|TRBJ2-7
TGTGCCAGCAGCCCCAGTCCCGGGACAGGGTACGAGCAGTACTTC
CASSPSPGTGYEQYF